This entry concerns a single T cell receptor beta chain. Its specificity is not known. Documented treatment: roughly ten-day PBMC culture with coronavirus spike peptide pools or control peptides (ViraFEST assay). It was after 10 days of culture that CD4+ T cells were isolated by negative selection. The sample originates from a study of vaccination and CD4 T cells after COVID-19. There are 13 residues in the CDR3. In germline, CDR1 is SGHDT, CDR2 YYEEEE. The germline V and J ends were trimmed by 0 bases and 13 bases, with 11 bases remaining between them. Sequencing of cultured CD4+ T cell DNA used the Oncomine TCR Beta short-read assay. Cultured CD4+ T cells yielded the extracted genomic DNA. TCRdb ran MiXCR on the PCR reads and lists one entry per CDR3 protein. The sample consists of about 26,000 distinct CDR3 sequences, 35% to 50% of them appearing once.

Sequenced input: CD4+ T cells from blood, cultured in vitro. The receptor comes from a human donor who had recovered from COVID-19. This chain joins TRBV5-6 and TRBJ1-6; D remains ambiguous. The CDR3 bases are TGTGCCAGCAGCTTGGCCGAGACTGACCCCCTCCACTTT. This encodes CASSLAETDPLHF.